The rows below give T cell receptor beta chains drawn from one sample of a study of response to subunit inactivated influenza vaccine. A single record per CDR3 protein comes from TCRdb applying MiXCR to the RT-PCR reads. The table includes about 700,000 distinct CDR3 sequences, around 14% detected once. The starting material was PBMCs from blood, obtained around two weeks before vaccination. These receptors were taken from a man between 45 and 60 years old who received an inactivated influenza vaccine. The CDR3 runs from the conserved cysteine through the conserved F or W. D genes are given only for firm matches. Size is stated for part of the rows, as once, few or many counts, or as a class when the clone is expanded.

v_gene	d_gene	j_gene	abundance	CDR3nt	CDR3aa
TRBV3-1	TRBD1	TRBJ2-1	many	TGTGCCAGCAGCCAGACAGGGGGCAGGGATGAGCAGTTCTTC	CASSQTGGRDEQFF
TRBV7-2	-	TRBJ1-2	many	TGTGCCAGCAGCTCCCAGCCCGACACTAGCTACACCTTC	CASSSQPDTSYTF
TRBV13	-	TRBJ2-1	-	TGTGCCAGCAGGAACGTCTACAATGAGCAGTTCTTC	CASRNVYNEQFF
TRBV6-1	TRBD1	TRBJ1-5	few	TGTGCCAGCAGTGGGGCAGGGGGTCAGCCCCAGCATTTT	CASSGAGGQPQHF
TRBV9	TRBD1	TRBJ2-2	few	TGTGCCAGCAGCGTAGGGCAGGGGGCGGCCGGGGAGCTGTTTTTT	CASSVGQGAAGELFF
TRBV7-8	-	TRBJ1-4	few	TGTGCCAGCAGCCTCGAAGGGACGTCGGCAACTAATGAAAAACTGTTTTTT	CASSLEGTSATNEKLFF
TRBV11-3	TRBD2	TRBJ2-3	-	TGTGCCAGCAGCTCCCGACTAGCGCGAGATACGCAGTATTTT	CASSSRLARDTQYF
TRBV7-2	TRBD1	TRBJ2-3	-	TGTGCCAGCAGCTTATTAGGGGGCGAAGATACGCAGTATTTT	CASSLLGGEDTQYF
TRBV7-6	-	TRBJ2-7	few	TGTGCCAGCAGCTTAAAGGGCCACGAGCAGTACTTC	CASSLKGHEQYF
TRBV7-8	-	TRBJ2-7	-	TGTGCCAGCAGCTTAGTAATGGGTACGGTGCACGAGCAGTACTTC	CASSLVMGTVHEQYF
TRBV30	-	TRBJ1-2	-	TGTGCCTGGAGTCCCCTACCACAGGCGAACTATGGCTACACCTTC	CAWSPLPQANYGYTF
TRBV20-1	-	TRBJ2-5	few	TGCAGTGCTAGGGGGGGCGCGATCTTCGAGACCCAGTACTTC	CSARGGAIFETQYF
TRBV20-1	-	TRBJ2-3	-	TGCAGTGCTAGGTCTCTTCGGGGGATCACAGATACGCAGTATTTT	CSARSLRGITDTQYF
TRBV5-1	-	TRBJ2-1	few	TGCGCCAGCAGTCCGGGACCCCCAGCCTACAATGAGCAGTTCTTC	CASSPGPPAYNEQFF
TRBV9	TRBD2	TRBJ2-7	many	TGTGCCAGCAGCGTAGATGGGACTAGCGGGAATTGGCAGTACTTC	CASSVDGTSGNWQYF
TRBV12-3/TRBV12-4	-	TRBJ2-1	few	TGTGCCAGCAGTGACCTGGGGGAGCAGTTCTTC	CASSDLGEQFF
TRBV12-3/TRBV12-4	-	TRBJ1-1	many	TGTGCCAGCAGTTTCGGTCCGAACACTGAAGCTTTCTTT	CASSFGPNTEAFF
TRBV5-6	-	TRBJ1-2	few	TGTGCCAGCAGCCCACGGGGTCGAGGGAATGGCTACACCTTC	CASSPRGRGNGYTF
TRBV20-1	-	TRBJ1-1	few	TGCAGTGCAACCGAAGGGACGATGAACACTGAAGCTTTCTTT	CSATEGTMNTEAFF
TRBV30	-	TRBJ2-1	few	TGTGCCTGGAGTGACTCCCCCCCCAGGGATGAGCAGTTCTTC	CAWSDSPPRDEQFF
TRBV3-1	-	TRBJ1-3	many	TGTGCCAGCAGCCAAGACAGCTCTGGAAACACCATATATTTT	CASSQDSSGNTIYF
TRBV6-2/TRBV6-3	TRBD1	TRBJ2-2	many	TGTGCCAGCAGTTACAGGACCGGGACAGGTGACACCGGGGAGCTGTTTTTT	CASSYRTGTGDTGELFF
TRBV12-3/TRBV12-4	TRBD1	TRBJ2-1	-	TGTGCCAGCAGTTGGACAGGGGACCCCTACAATGAGCAGTTCTTC	CASSWTGDPYNEQFF
TRBV29-1	-	TRBJ2-5	-	TGCAGCGTTGAACTCGGGACAAGCCAAGAGACCCAGTACTTC	CSVELGTSQETQYF
TRBV5-1	-	TRBJ1-3	-	TGCGCCAGCAGTTTCGATGGAAACACCATATATTTT	CASSFDGNTIYF
TRBV7-2	TRBD1	TRBJ1-5	-	TGTGCCAGCAGCGCCACAGGGGGCGGCAATCAGCCCCAGCATTTT	CASSATGGGNQPQHF
TRBV11-2	TRBD2	TRBJ2-7	-	TGTGCCAGCAGCACCGGAGCGGGGGCGGCCTACGAGCAGTACTTC	CASSTGAGAAYEQYF
TRBV12-3/TRBV12-4	-	TRBJ1-2	few	TGTGCCAGCAGAGAAGAACTGGCCCCCCACTATGGCTACACCTTC	CASREELAPHYGYTF
TRBV20-1	TRBD2	TRBJ2-1	many	TGCAGTGCTAGAGGGTTTCGTCCGGCGGTAGCGGGAGCCTACAATGAGCAGTTCTTC	CSARGFRPAVAGAYNEQFF
TRBV3-1	-	TRBJ2-5	-	TGTGCCACCAACCCCAGCTCCCACCAAGAGACCCAGTACTTC	CATNPSSHQETQYF
TRBV14	-	TRBJ2-7	-	TGTGCCAGCAGCCTTGGGAGAGGGTCCTACGACCAGTACTTC	CASSLGRGSYDQYF
TRBV4-2	-	TRBJ1-1	-	TGTGCCAGCAGCCAGGCTCCGCATCCGACAGGCAGCACTGAAGCTTTCTTT	CASSQAPHPTGSTEAFF
TRBV29-1	-	TRBJ1-1	few	TGCAGCGTAGAAGACCCTTCAGAAGCTTTCTTT	CSVEDPSEAFF
TRBV4-3	-	TRBJ2-3	-	TGCGCCAGCAGCCAAGATAGGTGGGGGTTAGATACGCAGTATTTT	CASSQDRWGLDTQYF
TRBV18	TRBD2	TRBJ2-7	-	TGTGCCAGCTCAATACTAGCGGGAGGGACCTACGAGCAGTACTTC	CASSILAGGTYEQYF
TRBV30	-	TRBJ1-4	few	TGTGCCTGGAGTGTGGTGGGCGAAAAACTGTTTTTT	CAWSVVGEKLFF
TRBV7-2	-	TRBJ1-1	many	TGTGCCAGCAGCCAATTCGAACGTCCAGGGGCTGAAGCTTTCTTT	CASSQFERPGAEAFF
TRBV20-1	TRBD2	TRBJ2-4	few	TGCAGTGCTAAACCGGGACTACTAGCCAAAAACATTCAGTACTTC	CSAKPGLLAKNIQYF
TRBV15	-	TRBJ1-5	many	TGTGCCACCAGCAGAATCCCGACGAATCAGCCCCAGCATTTT	CATSRIPTNQPQHF
TRBV6-1	-	TRBJ1-1	many	TGTGCCAGCAGAACCGGACGGCCACCTATGAACACTGAAGCTTTCTTT	CASRTGRPPMNTEAFF
TRBV29-1	-	TRBJ2-5	many	TGCAGCGTTAGTGGGACCGTAAAAGAGACCCAGTACTTC	CSVSGTVKETQYF
TRBV6-1	TRBD1	TRBJ1-2	-	TGTGCCAGCAGACCCCAAGGGACAGGGGCTGGCTACACCTTC	CASRPQGTGAGYTF
TRBV12-3/TRBV12-4	TRBD2	TRBJ2-1	-	TGTGCCAGCAGTTTAAGAGGAGCGGGACCATACAATGAGCAGTTCTTC	CASSLRGAGPYNEQFF
TRBV6-2/TRBV6-3	TRBD2	TRBJ2-5	-	TGTGCCAGCAGGGCTAGCGGACAAGAGACCCAGTACTTC	CASRASGQETQYF
TRBV7-6	-	TRBJ2-5	-	TGTGCCAGCAGCTCTGGACCTAATCAAGAGACCCAGTACTTC	CASSSGPNQETQYF
TRBV6-5	TRBD1	TRBJ2-1	few	TGTGCCAGCAGTTCGACAGGGGGCTTAGCGGGTTTTAGGAGGGGTGAGCAGTTCTTC	CASSSTGGLAGFRRGEQFF
TRBV30	-	TRBJ2-2	-	TGTGCCTGGAGGGGACTTGCCGGGGGGGAGCTGTTTTTT	CAWRGLAGGELFF